This T cell receptor beta chain was profiled in a study of blood T cells in healthy people across ages. Together with a sample-barcoded 5' primer, a J-beta primer mix was included in a second PCR lasting roughly 6 to 12 cycles. Using its own MiXCR run on the 5' RACE reads, TCRdb lists one record per CDR3 protein. The repertoire holds 1,500,000 or so distinct CDR3 sequences, with roughly 64% as singletons. V was shortened by 3 bases and J by 7 bases, with 19 bases between the two germline ends. There are 15 residues in the CDR3. Per germline, CDR1 DFQATT and CDR2 SNEGSKA (reference sequence). The specimen was blood. The origin of this receptor is a man between 18 and 35 years old in good health. The chain uses TRBV20-1 and TRBJ2-1; weak D call: TRBD2 (7 bases). The CDR3 region is CSASTRGGPRNEQFF. In DNA, the CDR3 is TGCAGTGCTAGTACGAGGGGGGGGCCTCGGAATGAGCAGTTCTTC.